This T cell receptor (beta chain) was identified during a study of OX40 agonist ivuxolimab in advanced cancers. With regard to the full study: Ivuxolimab, which targeted the costimulatory receptor OX40 (CD134), was an agonistic, fully human IgG2 monoclonal antibody. The dose-escalation cohort was roughly 80% male with a mean age of around 62 years, ranging from roughly 23 to 85. Among the 50 to 55 dose-escalation patients, around 20 had hepatocellular carcinoma, approximately 15 melanoma, 9 renal cell carcinoma and 9 head and neck cancer. Peripheral TCRbeta sequencing was intended to test whether TCR sequence diversity was altered and clonal T-cell expansion was caused by ivuxolimab. Partial responses occurred in three dose-escalation patients: two with cutaneous melanoma and one with hepatocellular carcinoma. Intravenous ivuxolimab was administered to patients every 2 weeks at six dose levels: 0.01, 0.1, 0.3, 1.5, 3 and 10 mg/kg. The paper describes the monotherapy dose-escalation part (N ≈ 50 patients) of the phase I trial of ivuxolimab. Prior anti-PD-1, anti-PD-L1 or anti-CTLA-4 therapy was permitted, and approximately 41% of dose-escalation patients had received checkpoint inhibitors.

Broad study findings and their caveats: At doses of 0.1 to 3.0 mg/kg, clonal expansion of both CD4+ and CD8+ T cells in blood was seen between baseline and week 6. Low levels of normalized T-cell clonal expansion were also seen in some patients who did not respond. Partial responders in the 0.1-3.0 mg/kg groups had among the lowest normalized peripheral clonal expansion, especially among CD8+ T cells. The antigen specificity of the clonally expanded peripheral T cells was not determined. After ivuxolimab, more expanded clones were found on average in CD8+ T cells than in CD4+ T cells.

Genomic DNA was isolated from the sorted cells so that the TCRbeta CDR3 region could be sequenced. The immunoSEQ Assay was used to sequence the TCRbeta CDR3 regions. The table was pulled from immuneACCESS by TCRdb, which kept in-frame rearrangements only. Such tables lose some clones; where checked, under half of the loss comes from unresolved V genes, and the rest has no known cause. Recorded for this sample are more than 75,000 clones; around 84% of them occurred a single time. 1.1% of the sample is held by the ten biggest clonotypes. Regarding this clone: Its antigen remains undetermined. The input lacks base qualities; no much larger clone sits a single base away.

The germline V gene encodes CDR1 SGHRS and CDR2 YFSETQ. After removal of 1 base from V and 2 bases from J, the junction retains 5 bases not matched to a gene. The CDR3 holds 15 amino acids from the cysteine to the phenylalanine. Just CDR3 DNA is preserved here, 45 bases in frame from base 1. The trial excluded patients who had a history of autoimmune disease or were on systemic immunosuppression. Peripheral blood for TCR sequencing was drawn from every dose cohort at baseline, at cycle 4 day 1 and at cycle 7 day 1. Samples came from an open-label, multicenter, first-in-human phase I dose-escalation trial of ivuxolimab. Adults with locally advanced or metastatic melanoma, renal cell carcinoma, hepatocellular carcinoma or head and neck squamous cell carcinoma were enrolled in the trial. Before TCR sequencing, CD4+ T cells and CD8+ T cells from peripheral blood were sorted into separate populations.

This sequence uses TRBV5-1 and TRBJ1-1, with 7 central nucleotides matching TRBD1. This sequence originates from an adult with an advanced solid tumor such as melanoma, head and neck, liver or kidney cancer. The sample consisted of CD4+ or CD8+ T cells sorted from blood, taken in a trial of the OX40 agonist ivuxolimab. The CDR3 here reads CASSLWTGPNTEAFF. The sequence in DNA is TGCGCCAGCAGCTTGTGGACAGGACCAAACACTGAAGCTTTCTTT.